This TCR beta chain originates from a study of blood T cell repertoires in COVID-19. The overall study: The United States, Italy and Spain were the sources of the acute and convalescent COVID-19 samples. Nucleic acid was either cDNA or gDNA, and it came from T cells, B-cell-depleted T cells, or PBMCs.

Per the original data handling: Using reference gene primer amplification, nucleated cell counts were estimated. Repertoires were generated with immunoSEQ multiplex PCR, while TCRdb's copy carries only in-frame clones and drops some. From that table come the V and J calls and clone size; the DNA was used to work out D and trimming. The table lists roughly 30,000 clones, roughly 92% of them singletons. The germline gives CDR1 MGHRA, CDR2 YSYEKL. The V and J ends lost 0 bases and 1 base respectively, with 27 bases between them. CDR3 length: 21 amino acids. Sequenced: peripheral blood. V is TRBV4-1 and J is TRBJ1-2; D uncertain. The clonotype was recovered from a human donor in a cohort sampled during active COVID-19. CDR3 amino acids: CASSQDHSEGPNERGNYGYTF. CDR3 bases: TGCGCCAGCAGCCAAGATCACTCGGAGGGCCCGAACGAACGCGGTAACTATGGCTACACCTTC.